This T cell receptor (beta chain) was profiled in a study of T cell responses to AZD1222 COVID-19 vaccine. As for the study in general: Recipients boosted at about 4 weeks or about 12 weeks are pooled.

In its sample, this clone was seen a few times. Its antigen is unidentified. Method: immunoSEQ multiplex PCR; TCRdb's copy keeps in-frame clones and lacks some. The table includes around 97,000 clones, approximately 89% detected once. Findings and limits, study-wide: Dominant at 160-218 and 743-854, vaccine-associated CD4 TCRs also spanned spike. Unmutated variant regions are reportedly targeted by nearly half of spike-specific TCRs. It was only after the peak T cell response that any repertoires were sampled.

CDR1 and CDR2 (germline): LGHDT, YNNKEL (reference sequence). The CDR3 totals 17 residues. V shed 1 base, J shed 3 bases, and the junction held 6 bases outside the gene matches. The input for sequencing was peripheral blood, taken on day 0 of AZD1222 vaccination. The clonotype comes from an adult in good health. This sequence joins TRBV3-1 (or the pseudogene TRBV3-2) and TRBJ1-2; 12 positions match TRBD1. In DNA, the CDR3 is TGTGCCAGCAGCCAAGTCGGGACAGGGGGCGGACACTATGGCTACACCTTC. Protein sequence: CASSQVGTGGGHYGYTF.